This T cell receptor (beta chain) was observed in a study of sequential checkpoint blockade in melanoma. The overall study: Both treatment sequences were followed by maintenance nivolumab.

The treatment is: randomized to nivolumab then ipilimumab (arm A) or the reverse (arm B). The protocol was immunoSEQ multiplex PCR, while the TCRdb copy is restricted to in-frame clones and leaves out a portion. The data show fewer than 20,000 clones, with over 55% seen just once and roughly a fifth held by the top ten. The receptor's source is a human donor with melanoma. The sequencing here drew on CD8+ T cells sorted from blood (inferred from file names), taken from a patient given nivolumab and ipilimumab in sequence.

The CDR3, as DNA: TGCAGCGTTGTCGGGGGTAACACTGAAGCTTTCTTT. Its translation is CSVVGGNTEAFF. This rearrangement joins TRBV29-1 to TRBJ1-1, with D perhaps matching TRBD1 (5 bases). Germline V lookup: CDR1 SQVTM, CDR2 ANQGSEA. Deletions cut 4 bases from V and 2 bases from J, with 8 bases between. The CDR3 extends over 12 amino acids.